The 24 T cell receptor beta chains below were found in one sample sequenced in a study of T cells in localized non-small cell lung cancer. The assay was immunoSEQ multiplex PCR, and TCRdb's table has in-frame clones only and misses some. In the table there are tens of thousands of clones, almost 85% of which are singletons. The sample in question was peripheral blood, obtained before any cancer treatment. The receptors come from a female donor older than 55 with stage I lung adenocarcinoma.

The J gene is TRBJ1-5, the V gene TRBV18; no clear D. Per the germline V gene, CDR1 is KGHSH and CDR2 is LQKENI. Between the trimmed V and J ends, which lost 6 bases and 3 bases, there was a span of 15 bases. CDR3 length equals 15 residues. CDR3 sequence: CASSPTVGNNQPQHF. Written as DNA, the CDR3 is TGTGCCAGCTCCCCTACCGTAGGGAACAATCAGCCCCAGCATTTT.

The chain uses TRBV6-6 and TRBJ2-4; TRBD1 matches 10 bases. Per germline, CDR1 MNHNY and CDR2 SVGAGI (reference sequence). The V gene end was trimmed by 6 bases and the J gene end by 2 bases; junction bases not matched to a gene: 1. The CDR3 consists of 14 residues. The CDR3 nucleotides are TGTGCCAGCAGGGACAGGGGGTCCAAAAACATTCAGTACTTC. It yields the protein CASRDRGSKNIQYF.

The chain has TRBV11-3 and TRBJ2-2; TRBD2 might be the D (6 bases). CDR1 SGHNT and CDR2 YENEEA come from the germline V gene. V lost 1 base, J lost 4 bases, and 16 bases lay in between. This CDR3 is 17 amino acids long. The CDR3 sequence: CASSLGPPGSGTGELFF. The CDR3 DNA reads TGTGCCAGCAGCTTAGGCCCCCCCGGGAGTGGCACCGGGGAGCTGTTTTTT. Based on the CDR3 plus reference TRBV11-3 and TRBJ2-2, the full variable domain is EAGVVQSPRYKIIEKKQPVAFWCNPISGHNTLYWYLQNLGQGPELLIRYENEEAVDDSQLPKDRFSAERLKGVDSTLKIQPAELGDSAVYLCASSLGPPGSGTGELFFGEGSRLTVL.

Only a few counts were recorded for this clone. The J gene is TRBJ1-1, the V gene TRBV19; D is undetermined. V was shortened by 5 bases and J by 0 bases, with 10 bases between the two germline ends. Germline CDR1 and CDR2: LNHDA and SQIVND (reference sequence). The CDR3 sequence is 14 residues long. CDR3 sequence (DNA): TGTGCCAGTAGTCCATCAGGAATGAACACTGAAGCTTTCTTT. It translates to CASSPSGMNTEAFF.

The chain employs TRBV5-1 and TRBJ2-7, with D unresolved. The germline V and J ends were trimmed by 5 bases and 0 bases, with 21 bases remaining between them. The CDR3 is 17 residues long. In germline, CDR1 is SGHRS, CDR2 YFSETQ. CDR3 amino acids: CASREKIDRYSSYEQYF. The CDR3 DNA reads TGCGCCAGCAGAGAAAAAATTGACCGGTATAGCTCCTACGAGCAGTACTTC.

The chain uses TRBV5-4 and TRBJ1-1; possible D gene TRBD1, 5 bases. Trimming removed 1 base from V and 5 bases from J, with 6 bases in between. Germline CDR1 is SGHNT and CDR2 is YYREEE (reference sequence). The CDR3 length is 12 residues. CDR3 protein: CASSLQGTEAFF. CDR3 in DNA: TGTGCCAGCAGCTTGCAGGGAACTGAAGCTTTCTTT.

This clone was observed a single time. The gene calls are TRBV11-2 and TRBJ2-1, with TRBD2 matching 10 bases. V shed 4 bases, J shed 1 base, and the junction held 4 bases outside the gene matches. CDR1 SGHAT and CDR2 FQNNGV come from the germline V gene. The CDR3 is 16 amino acids. CDR3 residues: CASSSQAGGSYNEQFF. In DNA form, the CDR3 reads TGTGCCAGCAGCTCCCAAGCGGGAGGGTCCTACAATGAGCAGTTCTTC.

This clone was seen more than once but under ten times. The V gene is TRBV5-6, the J gene TRBJ1-6, with a tentative D call TRBD1 (5 bases). V was cut by 2 bases and J by 11 bases, with 17 bases left in between. CDR3 length equals 15 residues. Germline-derived CDR1 and CDR2 are SGHDT and YYEEEE. CDR3 sequence reads: CASSFRDSRVTPLHF. For the CDR3, the DNA is TGTGCCAGCAGCTTCCGGGACTCAAGGGTGACACCCCTCCACTTT.

V is TRBV5-1 and J is TRBJ1-5; D unclear. V shed 0 bases and J shed 7 bases, with 11 bases lying between them. Germline V gene sequence: CDR1 SGHRS, CDR2 YFSETQ. CDR3 size: 14 residues. The CDR3 protein is CASSLVVGKQPQHF. The CDR3 nucleotides read TGCGCCAGCAGCTTGGTGGTGGGAAAGCAGCCCCAGCATTTT. Combining the CDR3 with reference TRBV5-1 and TRBJ1-5 gives the whole variable domain KAGVTQTPRYLIKTRGQQVTLSCSPISGHRSVSWYQQTPGQGLQFLFEYFSETQRNKGNFPGRFSGRQFSNSRSEMNVSTLELGDSALYLCASSLVVGKQPQHFGDGTRLSIL.

The chain recombines TRBV21-1 with TRBJ2-7; the table assigns TRBD2, which was not confirmed against the DNA. TRBV21-1 is tagged as a pseudogene. The CDR3 has 16 residues. The CDR3 bases are TGTGCCAGCACCACCTGCGATAGCGGGGGAATACACGAGCAGTACTTC. Amino acids: CASTTCDSGGIHEQYF.

The chain is built from TRBV30 and TRBJ2-1, with 7 nucleotides matching TRBD2. Per the germline V gene, CDR1 is GTSNPN and CDR2 is SVGIG (reference sequence). Trimming cost V 3 bases and J 9 bases; bases outside gene matches: 11. The CDR3 has 14 residues. The CDR3: CAWRKGLTPGEQFF. For the CDR3, the DNA is TGTGCCTGGAGAAAGGGACTAACCCCGGGTGAGCAGTTCTTC.

V and J are TRBV27 and TRBJ1-5, with D tentatively TRBD1 (6 bases). V was clipped by 3 bases and J by 6 bases, with 12 bases between them. The CDR3 covers 14 residues. Germline values: CDR1 MNHEY, CDR2 SMNVEV (reference sequence). This CDR3 reads CASSFRTDGQPQHF. CDR3 in DNA: TGTGCCAGCAGTTTCCGGACAGACGGTCAGCCCCAGCATTTT.

The chain combines TRBV7-6 with TRBJ1-6; 8 nucleotides match TRBD1. CDR1 is SGHVS, CDR2 FNYEAQ, per germline. CDR3 length: 14 residues. V gave up 6 bases and J gave up 6 bases; unmatched junction bases: 4. CDR3 nucleotide sequence: TGTGCCAGCAGACCTGACAGGGGTAATTCACCCCTCCACTTT. This sequence encodes CASRPDRGNSPLHF.

The chain has TRBV30 and TRBJ2-1; 13 nucleotides align to TRBD2. The junction had 15 bases not matched to a gene; V was cut back by 6 bases and J by 10 bases. The CDR3 extends over 16 amino acids. Germline CDR1 reads GTSNPN; CDR2 reads SVGIG (reference sequence). Here the CDR3 reads CACPQPGLAGRWEQFF. The CDR3, as DNA: TGTGCCTGTCCACAACCGGGACTAGCGGGACGGTGGGAGCAGTTCTTC.

The J gene is TRBJ2-3, the V gene TRBV7-9, with TRBD1 identical over 7 bases. This CDR3 contains 13 residues. Germline V gene data show CDR1 as SEHNR and CDR2 as FQNEAQ (reference sequence). The V segment lost 11 bases and the J segment 2 bases; nucleotides outside the gene matches: 7. The CDR3 DNA reads as TGTGCCGCGAAGACAGGGACCACAGATACGCAGTATTTT. This sequence encodes CAAKTGTTDTQYF.

The chain has TRBV11-3 and TRBJ2-2, with TRBD2 matching over 10 bases. Germline CDR1 reads SGHNT; CDR2 reads YENEEA. CDR3 length equals 18 residues. The V gene end was trimmed by 4 bases and the J gene end by 4 bases; junction bases not matched to a gene: 12. The CDR3 bases are TGTGCCAGCAGCTCATCGGCGCTAGCGGGGGAGGGCACCGGGGAGCTGTTTTTT. Its translation is CASSSSALAGEGTGELFF.

This chain links TRBV2 with TRBJ1-1; 8 bases align to TRBD1. CDR3 length: 14 residues. Germline-derived CDR1 and CDR2 are SNHLY and FYNNEI. V lost 7 bases to trimming and J lost 6 bases; unmatched junction nucleotides: 10. The CDR3 here is CASKINPGGAEAFF. Here the CDR3 DNA reads TGTGCCAGCAAAATTAATCCAGGGGGCGCTGAAGCTTTCTTT.

V and J are TRBV7-9 and TRBJ1-4, with TRBD1 matching over 7 bases. J gave up 8 bases and V 4 bases, and 7 bases lay outside the gene matches. This CDR3 spans 14 amino acids. The germline V gene has CDR1 SEHNR and CDR2 FQNEAQ (reference sequence). CDR3 nucleotides: TGTGCCAGCAGCTCCGGACAGGCGAGGGAAAAACTGTTTTTT. It is translated as CASSSGQAREKLFF.

CDR3 sequence: CASRVGLTNTGELFF. The CDR3 nucleotides are TGTGCCAGCAGGGTGGGACTTACGAACACCGGGGAGCTGTTTTTT. The V gene is TRBV7-9, the J gene TRBJ2-2; tentative D call: TRBD2 (6 bases). V lost 6 bases and J 0 bases, leaving 11 bases between the germline ends. This CDR3 contains 15 residues. Germline CDR1 SEHNR, CDR2 FQNEAQ (reference sequence).

This chain links TRBV12-5 with TRBJ2-7, with D perhaps matching TRBD1 or TRBD2 (5 bases each). The germline CDR1 and CDR2 sequences are LGHNT and FRNRAP. The CDR3 consists of 14 residues. The germline V and J ends were trimmed by 6 bases and 5 bases, with 17 bases remaining between them. CDR3 nucleotides: TGTGCTAGTGGACCGGGACCGGTACCGCACGAGCAGTACTTC. Protein product: CASGPGPVPHEQYF. The full variable domain, rest sourced from reference TRBV12-5 and TRBJ2-7, is DARVTQTPRHKVTEMGQEVTMRCQPILGHNTVFWYRQTMMQGLELLAYFRNRAPLDDSGMPKDRFSAEMPDATLATLKIQPSEPRDSAVYFCASGPGPVPHEQYFGPGTRLTVT.

The CDR3 is CASSYAGVNTEAFF. The CDR3 bases are TGTGCCAGCTCATACGCAGGGGTGAACACTGAAGCTTTCTTT. V usage is TRBV18 and J usage is TRBJ1-1; the D gene is possibly TRBD1 (6 bases). Germline lookup yields CDR1 KGHSH and CDR2 LQKENI. Trimming removed 5 bases from V and 0 bases from J, with 10 bases in between. This CDR3 is built from 14 residues.

The rearrangement joins TRBV19 to TRBJ1-1, with 7 nucleotides matching TRBD1. Germline trimming cut 4 bases from V and 4 bases from J; bases unmatched to any gene: 9. The CDR3 covers 15 residues. Germline values: CDR1 LNHDA, CDR2 SQIVND (reference sequence). DNA for the CDR3: TGTGCCAGTAGTACTCCGACAGGGCTCGGCACTGAAGCTTTCTTT. Translation gives CASSTPTGLGTEAFF.

This sequence joins TRBV19 and TRBJ2-7; 7 bases fit TRBD1. Germline CDR1 LNHDA, CDR2 SQIVND (reference sequence). CDR3 length equals 18 residues. Trimming removed 2 bases from V and 1 base from J; junction bases left unmatched: 14. This chain's CDR3 is CASSISRGGATYSYEQYF. CDR3 nucleotides: TGTGCCAGTAGTATATCCAGAGGGGGCGCTACCTATTCCTACGAGCAGTACTTC.

The chain links TRBV4-2 to TRBJ2-1; 13 bases fit TRBD2. Looked up from germline, CDR1 is LGHNA and CDR2 is YNFKEQ. The CDR3 totals 17 residues. The junction had 9 bases not matched to a gene; V was cut back by 4 bases and J by 6 bases. The CDR3 spells CASSPSTSGRAANEQFF. The CDR3 DNA follows: TGTGCCAGCAGCCCCTCTACTAGCGGGAGGGCCGCCAATGAGCAGTTCTTC.